This T cell receptor (beta chain) comes out of a study of shared clonotypes between healthy human individuals. On the study more broadly: With ages of 18 to 49, the donors were a couple of women and a few men.

In the sorted-subset replicate PCRs, 150 to 200 ng DNA, 30,000 or so T cell genomes, was used. The method was immunoSEQ multiplex PCR; TCRdb's version includes in-frame clones alone and lacks a portion of them. The sample has under 1,100,000 clones, 75% seen once. The germline CDR1 and CDR2 sequences are SNHLY and FYNNEI. The CDR3 length is 17 residues. General observations from the study: A handful of donors showed sharing of approximately 5% of naive CD4 clonotypes.

As regards this clone: No antigen is known for it. One end of the junction is discordant with germline, which a read error may explain.

The sequenced sample consisted of memory CD4+ T cells sorted from blood. Indicated subset: CD45RA-negative fraction. This TCR was recovered from a man between 18 and 29 years old in good health. V and J are TRBV2 and TRBJ2-5; 11 bases line up with TRBD1. In nucleotides, the CDR3 is TGTGCCAGCACTGAACAAGGTGGGACAGGGGGATTTGAGACCCAGTACTTC. Protein sequence: CASTEQGGTGGFETQYF.